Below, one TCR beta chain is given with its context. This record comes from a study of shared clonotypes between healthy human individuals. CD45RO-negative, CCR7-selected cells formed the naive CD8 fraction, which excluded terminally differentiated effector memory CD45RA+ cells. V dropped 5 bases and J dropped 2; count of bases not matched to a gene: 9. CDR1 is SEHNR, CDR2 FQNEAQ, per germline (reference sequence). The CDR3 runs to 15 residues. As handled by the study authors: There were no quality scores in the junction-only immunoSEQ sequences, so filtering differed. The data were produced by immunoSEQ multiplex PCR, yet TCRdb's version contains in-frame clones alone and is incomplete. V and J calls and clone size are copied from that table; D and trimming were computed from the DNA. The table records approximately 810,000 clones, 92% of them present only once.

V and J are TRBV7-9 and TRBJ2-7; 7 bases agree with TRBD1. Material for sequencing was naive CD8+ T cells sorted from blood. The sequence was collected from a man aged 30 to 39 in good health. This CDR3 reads CASSPGTEKPYEQYF. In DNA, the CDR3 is TGTGCCAGCAGCCCTGGGACAGAGAAGCCCTACGAGCAGTACTTC. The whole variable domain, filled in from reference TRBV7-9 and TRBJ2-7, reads DTGVSQNPRHKITKRGQNVTFRCDPISEHNRLYWYRQTLGQGPEFLTYFQNEAQLEKSRLLSDRFSAERPKGSFSTLEIQRTEQGDSAMYLCASSPGTEKPYEQYFGPGTRLTVT.